What follows are 21 T cell receptor beta chains derived from one specimen sequenced in a study of CD8 T cells in ankylosing spondylitis. Regarding the study as a whole: Characteristic of ankylosing spondylitis blood, it appeared, was a TCR beta motif comprising about eight highly homologous variants.

TCRdb recomputed calls from the 5' RACE reads with MiXCR, one row per CDR3 protein. The sample has some 140,000 distinct CDR3 sequences; roughly 17% are singletons. For these receptors, no antigen is known. Source material: blood, either unsorted or a sorted T cell fraction (not recorded which). The receptors stem from a male donor with ankylosing spondylitis.

The V call is TRBV28, the J call TRBJ1-1; D unresolved. V shed 5 bases and J shed 3 bases, with 19 bases lying between them. The CDR3 contains 16 residues. The germline gives CDR1 MDHEN, CDR2 SYDVKM. CDR3 in amino acids: CASSKITVSRYTEAFF. The CDR3 DNA reads as TGTGCCAGCAGTAAGATCACAGTCTCAAGGTACACTGAAGCTTTCTTT.

There are many counts of this clonotype. The V gene is TRBV12-5, the J gene TRBJ2-7; D is possibly TRBD1 or TRBD2 (5 bases each). CDR1 is LGHNT, CDR2 FRNRAP, per germline. The V end was cut by 6 bases, the J end by 3 bases, with 18 bases between. The CDR3 has 15 amino acids. The CDR3 coding sequence is TGTGCTAGTGGATTCGGGACCTCCGGTTTCTACGAGCAGTACTTC. It specifies CASGFGTSGFYEQYF.

This rearrangement joins TRBV7-9 to TRBJ1-1, with D unresolved. V shed 1 base and J shed 1 base, with 13 bases lying between them. Germline CDR1 SEHNR, CDR2 FQNEAQ (reference sequence). The CDR3 spans 16 residues. The DNA for the CDR3 is TGTGCCAGCAGCTTAGTAGCGGGAACCCCGAACACTGAAGCTTTCTTT. Translation gives CASSLVAGTPNTEAFF.

V and J are TRBV10-3 and TRBJ1-1, with unresolved D. This CDR3 has 12 residues. With 10 bases removed from V and 1 base from J, the gap between germline ends came to 10 bases. Germline CDR1 ENHRY, CDR2 SYGVKD. CDR3 coding DNA: TGTGCCACTACCACTGAGAACACTGAAGCTTTCTTT. It is translated as CATTTENTEAFF.

In its sample, this clonotype was seen a few times. V and J are TRBV27 and TRBJ1-2; 7 nucleotides line up with TRBD1. J lost 2 bases, V lost 3 bases, and 6 bases had no gene match. Germline-derived CDR1 and CDR2 are MNHEY and SMNVEV (reference sequence). CDR3 length: 15 residues. CDR3 sequence (DNA): TGTGCCAGCAGTTTCGGACAGGCGGCGAACTATGGCTACACCTTC. Encoded protein: CASSFGQAANYGYTF.

This clonotype was found a few times. This chain uses TRBV9 with TRBJ2-3; D remains ambiguous. Per the germline V gene, CDR1 is SGDLS and CDR2 is YYNGEE. Trimming shortened V by 0 bases and J by 2 bases, and 13 bases separated the two germline ends. CDR3 size: 16 residues. The DNA of the CDR3 is TGTGCCAGCAGCGTAGGCCTTGAGGTACCCACAGATACGCAGTATTTT. Protein sequence: CASSVGLEVPTDTQYF.

V gene TRBV7-6 combines with J gene TRBJ2-7; 8 bases are a match to TRBD1. The CDR3 is 14 residues long. V lost 1 base, J lost 5 bases, and 4 bases stayed unmatched. Germline assignment: CDR1 SGHVS and CDR2 FNYEAQ. DNA of the CDR3: TGTGCCAGCAGCTTAGGTCAGGGGGCCGACGAGCAGTACTTC. Protein product: CASSLGQGADEQYF.

The genes are TRBV27 and TRBJ1-2; TRBD1 aligns across 9 bases. This CDR3 spans 13 amino acids. Germline V CDR1 and CDR2: MNHEY, SMNVEV (reference sequence). J lost 11 bases, V lost 6 bases, and 10 bases had no gene match. The CDR3 protein is CASRPQGALPYTF. The CDR3 coding sequence is TGTGCCAGCAGACCACAGGGGGCCCTACCATACACCTTC.

This clonotype was counted between two and nine times. The rearrangement joins TRBV28 to TRBJ1-1; a weak D match, TRBD1 (5 bases). Germline V gene data show CDR1 as MDHEN and CDR2 as SYDVKM. CDR3 size: 15 residues. The V end lost 2 bases, the J end lost 7 bases, and 17 bases lay between the germline ends. This chain's CDR3 is CASSLAARRESEAFF. CDR3 bases: TGTGCCAGCAGTTTAGCGGCCCGCAGGGAAAGTGAAGCTTTCTTT.

This rearrangement joins TRBV5-1 to TRBJ2-7; D is possibly TRBD2 (6 bases). The CDR3 covers 14 residues. V was cut by 2 bases and J by 5 bases, with 14 bases left in between. Germline-derived CDR1 and CDR2 are SGHRS and YFSETQ. The DNA of the CDR3 is TGCGCCAGCAGCTTTTTGCCTAGCGTCGACGAGCAGTACTTC. Translation gives CASSFLPSVDEQYF.

This clonotype was detected a few times. The chain's CDR3 is CSARDFRDRLYGYTF. In DNA, the CDR3 is TGCAGTGCTAGAGATTTCCGGGACAGGCTCTATGGCTACACCTTC. This chain links TRBV20-1 with TRBJ1-2; TRBD1 aligns across 8 bases. This CDR3 has 15 amino acids. The V and J ends lost 0 bases and 4 bases, in that order; junction bases with no gene match: 7. Germline assignment: CDR1 DFQATT and CDR2 SNEGSKA (reference sequence).

The chain uses TRBV12-3 or TRBV12-4 and TRBJ1-5, with D unresolved. Trimming removed 1 base at V and 5 bases at J, with 9 bases between. The CDR3 sequence is 14 residues long. CDR3 loop: CASSLVPTYQPQHF. DNA for the CDR3: TGTGCCAGCAGTTTAGTGCCCACCTATCAGCCCCAGCATTTT.

The chain has TRBV12-3 or TRBV12-4 and TRBJ2-2, with unresolved D. Trimming took 7 bases from V and 5 from J, leaving 5 bases between them. The CDR3 consists of 11 residues. The CDR3: CASTQTGELFF. As DNA, the CDR3 is TGTGCCAGCACCCAAACCGGGGAGCTGTTTTTT.

The table lists this clonotype with a few counts. The chain employs TRBV28 and TRBJ2-7; 7 nucleotides agree with TRBD2. Germline lookup yields CDR1 MDHEN and CDR2 SYDVKM. The CDR3 totals 13 residues. The V and J ends lost 6 bases and 1 base, in that order; junction bases with no gene match: 3. CDR3 DNA sequence: TGTGCCAGCAGAAGCGGGACTTCCTACGAGCAGTACTTC. It encodes CASRSGTSYEQYF.

The V gene is TRBV7-9, the J gene TRBJ1-1; 9 bases are shared with TRBD1. With 3 bases clipped from V and 8 bases from J, the junction kept 1 base outside the gene matches. Germline values: CDR1 SEHNR, CDR2 FQNEAQ (reference sequence). The CDR3 has 12 residues. The CDR3 region is CASSLDRGEAFF. In DNA form, the CDR3 reads TGTGCCAGCAGCTTGGACAGGGGAGAAGCTTTCTTT.

This sequence joins TRBV12-3 or TRBV12-4 and TRBJ1-1; 9 bases match TRBD1. V lost 3 bases, J lost 3 bases, and 5 bases stayed unmatched. The length of the CDR3 is 15 residues. The CDR3 DNA is TGTGCCAGCAGTTTGTCTGGACAGGGGTACACTGAAGCTTTCTTT. This sequence encodes CASSLSGQGYTEAFF.

This clonotype was detected once. V is TRBV7-2 and J is TRBJ2-5, with D perhaps being TRBD1 or TRBD2 (6 bases each). The CDR3 spans 14 residues. V was trimmed by 3 bases and J by 4 bases, leaving 12 bases between them. Looked up from germline, CDR1 is SGHTA and CDR2 is FQGNSA. CDR3 residues: CASSLGGRVETQYF. Written as DNA, the CDR3 is TGTGCCAGCAGCTTGGGGGGCAGGGTAGAGACCCAGTACTTC.

This clonotype was counted only a few times. The V gene is TRBV2, the J gene TRBJ1-6; D remains unclear. The V gene lost 3 bases and the J gene lost 0 bases, with 12 bases spanning the gap. The germline gives CDR1 SNHLY, CDR2 FYNNEI. The CDR3 sequence is 17 residues long. The CDR3 DNA reads TGTGCCAGCAGTGATCCTACGCTGAGCTCCTATAATTCACCCCTCCACTTT. This codes for CASSDPTLSSYNSPLHF.

The table lists this clonotype with many counts. V usage is TRBV29-1 and J usage is TRBJ2-3; 9 positions match TRBD1. The CDR3 totals 11 residues. From germline, CDR1 is SQVTM and CDR2 ANQGSEA. With V trimmed by 3 bases and J by 14 bases, 6 bases remained unmatched. DNA of the CDR3: TGCAGCGTTGATGGGACAGGGCTTCGGTATTTT. It yields the protein CSVDGTGLRYF.

V usage is TRBV4-1 and J usage is TRBJ2-2; TRBD1 agrees at 7 bases. Germline-derived CDR1 and CDR2 are MGHRA and YSYEKL. The CDR3 has 12 residues. The J segment lost 4 bases and the V segment lost 11 bases, leaving 4 bases of the junction unmatched. The CDR3 DNA follows: TGCGCCGGACAGGATTTCACCGGGGAGCTGTTTTTT. Protein sequence: CAGQDFTGELFF.

The V call is TRBV4-1, the J call TRBJ2-2, with TRBD1 identical over 7 bases. In germline, CDR1 is MGHRA, CDR2 YSYEKL. CDR3 length: 19 amino acids. V was clipped by 0 bases and J by 0 bases; unmatched bases: 10. CDR3 protein: CASSQEGEGQESNTGELFF. The DNA for the CDR3 is TGCGCCAGCAGCCAAGAAGGCGAAGGACAGGAATCGAACACCGGGGAGCTGTTTTTT.